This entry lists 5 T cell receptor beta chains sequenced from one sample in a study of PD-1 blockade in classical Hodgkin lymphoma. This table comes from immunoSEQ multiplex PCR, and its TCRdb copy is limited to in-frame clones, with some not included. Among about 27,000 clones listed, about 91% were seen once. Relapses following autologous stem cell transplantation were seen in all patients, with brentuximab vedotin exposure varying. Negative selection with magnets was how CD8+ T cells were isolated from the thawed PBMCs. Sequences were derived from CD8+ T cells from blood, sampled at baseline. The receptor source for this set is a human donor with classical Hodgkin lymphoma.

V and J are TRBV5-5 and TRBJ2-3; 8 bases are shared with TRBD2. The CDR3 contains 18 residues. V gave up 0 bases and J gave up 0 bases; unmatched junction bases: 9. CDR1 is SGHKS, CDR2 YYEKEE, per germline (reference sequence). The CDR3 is CASSLGASVAGSTDTQYF. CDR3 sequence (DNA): TGTGCCAGCAGCTTGGGGGCCTCGGTAGCGGGGAGCACAGATACGCAGTATTTT.

CDR3 sequence: CASSEGGYGYTF. The DNA for the CDR3 is TGCGCCAGCAGTGAAGGAGGGTATGGCTACACCTTC. This chain joins TRBV10-1 and TRBJ1-2; D call uncertain. Germline CDR1 and CDR2: WNHNN and SYGVQD (reference sequence). The V end was cut by 3 bases, the J end by 5 bases, with 7 bases between. CDR3 length: 12 amino acids.

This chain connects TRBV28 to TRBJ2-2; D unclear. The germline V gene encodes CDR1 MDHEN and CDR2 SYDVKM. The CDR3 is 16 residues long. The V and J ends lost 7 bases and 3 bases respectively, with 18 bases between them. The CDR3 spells CASKKFLQAHTGELFF. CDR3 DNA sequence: TGTGCCAGCAAAAAGTTCCTCCAGGCTCACACCGGGGAGCTGTTTTTT.

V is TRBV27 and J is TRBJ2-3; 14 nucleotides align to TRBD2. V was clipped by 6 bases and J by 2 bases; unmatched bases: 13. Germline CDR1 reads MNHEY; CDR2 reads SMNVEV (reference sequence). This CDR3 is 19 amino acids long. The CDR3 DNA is TGTGCCAGCAGGCCTGGACTAGCGGGAGGCCGGGTTTACACAGATACGCAGTATTTT. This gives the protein CASRPGLAGGRVYTDTQYF.

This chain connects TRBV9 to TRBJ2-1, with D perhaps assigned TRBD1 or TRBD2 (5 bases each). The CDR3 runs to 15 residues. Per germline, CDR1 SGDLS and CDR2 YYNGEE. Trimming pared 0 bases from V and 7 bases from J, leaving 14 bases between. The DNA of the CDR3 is TGTGCCAGCAGCGTAGAAGGGGTATCGGGGAATGAGCAGTTCTTC. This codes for CASSVEGVSGNEQFF. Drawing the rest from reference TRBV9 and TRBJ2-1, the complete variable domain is DSGVTQTPKHLITATGQRVTLRCSPRSGDLSVYWYQQSLDQGLQFLIQYYNGEERAKGNILERFSAQQFPDLHSELNLSSLELGDSALYFCASSVEGVSGNEQFFGPGTRLTVL.